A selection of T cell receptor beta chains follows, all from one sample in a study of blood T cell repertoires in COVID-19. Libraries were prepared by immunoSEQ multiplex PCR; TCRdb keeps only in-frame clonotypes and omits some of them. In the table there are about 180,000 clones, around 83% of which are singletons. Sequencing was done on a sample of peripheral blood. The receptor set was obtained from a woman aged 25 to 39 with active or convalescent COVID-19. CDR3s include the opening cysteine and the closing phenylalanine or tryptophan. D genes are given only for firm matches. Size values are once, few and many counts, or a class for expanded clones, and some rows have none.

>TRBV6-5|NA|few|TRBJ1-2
TGTGCCAGCAGCAAGGGGGAGGGCAATGGCTACACCTTC
CASSKGEGNGYTF
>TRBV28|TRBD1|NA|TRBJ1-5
TGTGCCAGCAGTTTAGAAGGCAGGGGGCGCAGTCAGCCCCAGCATTTT
CASSLEGRGRSQPQHF
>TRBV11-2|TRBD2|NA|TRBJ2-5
TGTGCCAGCAGCTTATCGTTTTCCAGCGGGGGGACCCAGTACTTC
CASSLSFSSGGTQYF
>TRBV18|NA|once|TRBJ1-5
TGTGCCAGCTCATCAGGACAGAGCAATCAGCCCCAGCATTTT
CASSSGQSNQPQHF
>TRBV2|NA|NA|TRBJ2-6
TGTGCCAGCAAGCCAGGTTCCGGGGCCAACGTCCTGACTTTC
CASKPGSGANVLTF
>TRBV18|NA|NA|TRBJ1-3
TGTGCCAGCTCAGCCGGACTGAGCTCTGGAAACACCATATATTTT
CASSAGLSSGNTIYF
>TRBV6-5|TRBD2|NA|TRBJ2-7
TGTGCCAGCACCCAAGCGGGACTCTCCTACGAGCAGTACTTC
CASTQAGLSYEQYF
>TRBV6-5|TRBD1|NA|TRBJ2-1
TGTGCCAGCAGTACCGACAGGGGGGGCGGGAATGAGCAGTTCTTC
CASSTDRGGGNEQFF
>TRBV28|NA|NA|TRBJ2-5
TGTGCCAGCAGTCTAAGCGGTTCCCAAGAGACCCAGTACTTC
CASSLSGSQETQYF
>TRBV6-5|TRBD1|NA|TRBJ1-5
TGTGCCAGCAGCAACGACAGGGGGGGCAATCAGCCCCAGCATTTT
CASSNDRGGNQPQHF
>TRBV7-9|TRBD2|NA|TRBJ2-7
TGTGCCAGCAGCCCTCTAGCGGTTGACTACGAGCAGTACTTC
CASSPLAVDYEQYF
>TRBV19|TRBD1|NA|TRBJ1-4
TGTGCCAGTAGTACCAGGACAGGGGGCCGGAATGAAAAACTGTTTTTT
CASSTRTGGRNEKLFF
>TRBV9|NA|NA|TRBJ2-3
TGTGCCAGCAGCGAGGGCAGGGGTTACACAGATACGCAGTATTTT
CASSEGRGYTDTQYF
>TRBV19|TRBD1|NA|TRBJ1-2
TGTGCCAGCCGCACAATCGTACAGGGGAACTATGGCTACACCTTC
CASRTIVQGNYGYTF
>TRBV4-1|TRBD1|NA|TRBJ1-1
TGCGCCAGCAGCCAAAAGGGGGCGCACACTGAAGCTTTCTTT
CASSQKGAHTEAFF
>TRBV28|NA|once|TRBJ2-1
TGTGCCAGCAGCTCAATCGGGACTCCCAGGACTTACAATGAGCAGTTCTTC
CASSSIGTPRTYNEQFF
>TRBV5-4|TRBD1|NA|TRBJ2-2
TGTGCCAGCAGCTGGACAGGGGGCGCCACCGGGGAGCTGTTTTTT
CASSWTGGATGELFF
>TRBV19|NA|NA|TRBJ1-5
TGTGCCAGTACCACTGGGACCTTAGCGGATCAGCCCCAGCATTTT
CASTTGTLADQPQHF
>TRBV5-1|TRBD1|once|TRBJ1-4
TGCGCCAGCAGCCAACAGGGGGCTAATGAAAAACTGTTTTTT
CASSQQGANEKLFF
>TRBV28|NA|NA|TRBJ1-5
TGTGCCAGCAGTTTATCAGTCCCCAAGTGGAGCAATCAGCCCCAGCATTTT
CASSLSVPKWSNQPQHF
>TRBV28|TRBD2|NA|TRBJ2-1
TGTGCCAGCTCGGGACTAGCGGAGGGGGATAATGAGCAGTTCTTC
CASSGLAEGDNEQFF
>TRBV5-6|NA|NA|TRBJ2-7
TGTGCCAGCACCTCGACATCCCTCAACGAGCAGTACTTC
CASTSTSLNEQYF
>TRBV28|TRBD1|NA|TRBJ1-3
TGTGCCAGCAGGAGACAGGGACCGGCTGGAAACACCATATATTTT
CASRRQGPAGNTIYF
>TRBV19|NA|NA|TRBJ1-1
TGTGCCAGTAGTGTGGGTCTGGGGCCAGGGGCCACTGAAGCTTTCTTT
CASSVGLGPGATEAFF
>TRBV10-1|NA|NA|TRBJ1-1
TGCGCCAGCAGTGTGGGAGCTATCACTGAAGCTTTCTTT
CASSVGAITEAFF
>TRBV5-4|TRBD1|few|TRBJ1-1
TGTGCCAGCAGCTGGTTGGGGACAGGGACCACTGAAGCTTTCTTT
CASSWLGTGTTEAFF
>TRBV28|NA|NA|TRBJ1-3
NA
CASSFLAEAGNTIYF
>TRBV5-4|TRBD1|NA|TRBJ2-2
TGTGCCAGCAGCTCCCCGCCCCGGGGACAGATTAACACCGGGGAGCTGTTTTTT
CASSSPPRGQINTGELFF
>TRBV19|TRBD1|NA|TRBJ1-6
TGTGCCAGTAGTATAGGGCAGGGGGCTCCTAGTTCACCCCTCCACTTT
CASSIGQGAPSSPLHF
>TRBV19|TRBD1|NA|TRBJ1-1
TGTGCCAGTAGTATAGCGGGGGACAGGGTAATGAACACTGAAGCTTTCTTT
CASSIAGDRVMNTEAFF